Below, 17 T cell receptor beta chains from the same sample are listed, as sequenced in a study of blood T cell repertoires in COVID-19. Using immunoSEQ multiplex PCR, the repertoire was profiled, and TCRdb retains in-frame clones only, with some absent. The repertoire holds tens of thousands of clones, with approximately 84% as singletons. Sequencing was performed on peripheral blood. The receptors here all came from a human donor in a cohort sampled during active COVID-19.

The chain recombines TRBV27 with TRBJ2-7; 7 bases are a match to TRBD2. Per germline, CDR1 MNHEY and CDR2 SMNVEV (reference sequence). V shed 2 bases, J shed 1 base, and the junction held 20 bases outside the gene matches. There are 20 residues in the CDR3. The CDR3 reads CASSLGITEPGAGVSYEQYF. Here the CDR3 DNA reads TGTGCCAGCAGTTTAGGAATAACCGAGCCTGGTGCGGGAGTTTCCTACGAGCAGTACTTC.

The rearrangement links TRBV27 to TRBJ2-3; 14 bases map to TRBD2. Germline lookup yields CDR1 MNHEY and CDR2 SMNVEV (reference sequence). The ends lost 5 bases at V and 4 bases at J; junction bases unmatched: 5. This CDR3 is 16 amino acids long. The DNA for the CDR3 is TGTGCCAGCAGTCAGGGACTAGCGGGAGAGGCAGATACGCAGTATTTT. Amino acids: CASSQGLAGEADTQYF.

This clone was observed a few times. CDR3 DNA: TGCAGCGGAAATCAGGGAGGGTACACTGAAGCTTTCTTT. Translating it yields CSGNQGGYTEAFF. The J gene is TRBJ1-1, the V gene TRBV29-1; D is possibly TRBD1 (5 bases). Germline V gene data show CDR1 as SQVTM and CDR2 as ANQGSEA. Trimming cost V 7 bases and J 3 bases, with 15 bases left between them. The CDR3 contains 13 residues. The full variable domain, with the rest looked up from reference TRBV29-1 and TRBJ1-1, is SAVISQKPSRDICQRGTSLTIQCQVDSQVTMMFWYRQQPGQSLTLIATANQGSEATYESGFVIDKFPISRPNLTFSTLTVSNMSPEDSSIYLCSGNQGGYTEAFFGQGTRLTVV.

CDR3 nucleotide sequence: TGTGCCAGCAGTTACGACCAAACAGGGAATCAGCCCCAGCATTTT. Residues: CASSYDQTGNQPQHF. The chain combines TRBV6-5 with TRBJ1-5; D is perhaps TRBD1 (6 bases). Germline V lookup: CDR1 MNHEY, CDR2 SVGAGI. This CDR3 is built from 15 residues. The germline V and J ends were trimmed by 2 bases and 4 bases, with 12 bases remaining between them.

This chain uses TRBV2 with TRBJ2-7, with D possibly matching TRBD1 (6 bases). In germline, CDR1 is SNHLY, CDR2 FYNNEI. The CDR3 runs 12 residues. V gave up 9 bases and J gave up 7 bases, with 16 bases separating them. The CDR3 sequence: CASNTGSREQYF. The CDR3 nucleotides are TGTGCCAGTAACACAGGGAGTCGAGAGCAGTACTTC.

The chain employs TRBV30 and TRBJ1-5, with a possible D match to TRBD1 (6 bases). The CDR3 spans 15 residues. Per the germline V gene, CDR1 is GTSNPN and CDR2 is SVGIG (reference sequence). V was trimmed by 4 bases and J by 3 bases, leaving 16 bases between them. The CDR3 region has the DNA TGTGCCTGGACCGCACGGGGGGGCTACAATCAGCCCCAGCATTTT. This gives the protein CAWTARGGYNQPQHF.

The count of this clone is one. The V call is TRBV15, the J call TRBJ2-7, with 11 bases aligning to TRBD1. Germline V CDR1 and CDR2: LNHNV, YYDKDF (reference sequence). Trimming at V came to 0 bases and at J to 4 bases, leaving 2 bases not matched to a gene. The CDR3 runs 15 residues. The CDR3 region is CATSRERDRGYEQYF. CDR3 DNA sequence: TGTGCCACCAGCAGAGAGAGGGACAGGGGGTACGAGCAGTACTTC.

The chain carries TRBV4-2 and TRBJ2-3; 7 positions match TRBD2. Germline CDR1 is LGHNA and CDR2 is YNFKEQ. Germline trimming cut 0 bases from V and 6 bases from J; bases unmatched to any gene: 21. There are 20 residues in the CDR3. CDR3 loop: CASSQDLGAALGGGVDTQYF. The CDR3 DNA reads TGTGCCAGCAGCCAAGACTTAGGGGCGGCTTTGGGGGGGGGTGTGGATACGCAGTATTTT.

The V call is TRBV5-1, the J call TRBJ2-7; 8 bases are a match to TRBD1. V was clipped by 2 bases and J by 6 bases; unmatched bases: 10. In germline, CDR1 is SGHRS, CDR2 YFSETQ. The CDR3 has 15 residues. The CDR3 protein is CASSFSLDRAVEQYF. In DNA, the CDR3 is TGCGCCAGCAGCTTCTCATTGGACAGGGCGGTCGAGCAGTACTTC.

V is TRBV2 and J is TRBJ2-1; 11 nucleotides match TRBD2. The CDR3 covers 15 residues. J lost 10 bases, V lost 5 bases, and 10 bases had no gene match. Per germline, CDR1 SNHLY and CDR2 FYNNEI. In DNA, the CDR3 is TGTGCCAGCAGTAATGTAGCGGGAGGGGGTTCAGAGCAGTTCTTC. It codes for CASSNVAGGGSEQFF.

The chain carries TRBV29-1 and TRBJ1-4; TRBD1 matches at 7 bases. CDR1 and CDR2 from the germline V gene are SQVTM and ANQGSEA. Losses at the gene ends were 7 bases for V and 8 bases for J; bases not matched to a gene: 10. This CDR3 has 13 residues. CDR3 in amino acids: CSARRQGNEKLFF. The CDR3 DNA is TGCAGCGCGCGCAGACAGGGCAACGAAAAACTGTTTTTT.

A note on this clone: This same CDR3 is encoded by further DNA sequences in the sample. V and J are TRBV5-1 and TRBJ2-7; 7 nucleotides line up with TRBD1. With 2 bases clipped from V and 7 bases from J, the junction kept 0 bases outside the gene matches. Germline CDR1 reads SGHRS; CDR2 reads YFSETQ. The CDR3 contains 11 residues. CDR3 in amino acids: CASSLQGEQYF. CDR3 coding DNA: TGCGCCAGCAGCTTACAGGGGGAGCAGTACTTC.

This chain links TRBV2 with TRBJ1-1; no clear D gene. Germline lookup yields CDR1 SNHLY and CDR2 FYNNEI. The CDR3 has 11 amino acids. Between the trimmed V and J ends, which lost 5 bases and 3 bases, there was a span of 4 bases. CDR3 sequence reads: CASSPDTEAFF. The CDR3 DNA is TGTGCCAGCAGTCCGGACACTGAAGCTTTCTTT.

This chain connects TRBV2 to TRBJ1-2; tentatively, D is TRBD1 (5 bases). The CDR3 spans 13 residues. Per germline, CDR1 SNHLY and CDR2 FYNNEI. V gave up 7 bases and J gave up 6 bases, with 15 bases separating them. The CDR3 sequence: CASTREGKNGYTF. The CDR3 nucleotides are TGTGCCAGCACCCGGGAGGGGAAGAATGGCTACACCTTC.

This chain connects TRBV29-1 to TRBJ1-1; D ambiguous. The germline V gene has CDR1 SQVTM and CDR2 ANQGSEA. The CDR3 is made up of 13 amino acids. V lost 6 bases, J lost 4 bases, and 15 bases lay in between. The CDR3 DNA reads as TGCAGCGTAGGTTCGTGGGCCAGCACTGAAGCTTTCTTT. This encodes CSVGSWASTEAFF.

V and J are TRBV19 and TRBJ2-2, with 7 bases fitting TRBD1. Germline V CDR1 and CDR2: LNHDA, SQIVND (reference sequence). The length of the CDR3 is 15 residues. The trim removed 6 bases at V and 0 bases at J, leaving 4 bases unmatched. The CDR3 DNA reads as TGTGCCAGTAGATGGCAGGGGGCGAACACCGGGGAGCTGTTTTTT. Protein: CASRWQGANTGELFF.

This sequence joins TRBV3-1 (or the pseudogene TRBV3-2) and TRBJ1-5, with 8 bases lining up with TRBD1. CDR3 length: 21 residues. The germline gives CDR1 LGHDT, CDR2 YNNKEL (reference sequence). Losses at the gene ends were 9 bases for V and 0 bases for J; bases not matched to a gene: 25. CDR3 sequence reads: CARKGGQVVQSILLSNQPQHF. In nucleotides, the CDR3 is TGTGCCAGGAAAGGGGGACAGGTAGTTCAGAGTATACTACTTAGCAATCAGCCCCAGCATTTT.